The entry below gives a single T cell receptor beta chain sequence along with its context. The target antigen is unknown. These data originate in a study of cytomegalovirus exposure and HLA in healthy donors. Study outcomes and limitations: Cytomegalovirus status, reportedly, was diagnosed with high specificity and sensitivity by the classifier. Subsequent analysis showed first-cohort TCR clusters tending to co-occur in around 130 validation repertoires.

Clones were sequenced by immunoSEQ multiplex PCR, and TCRdb holds only the in-frame ones, with some missing. Among about 150,000 clones listed, 86% were seen once. Per germline, CDR1 MNHEY and CDR2 SVGAGI. Trimming cost V 2 bases and J 5 bases; bases outside gene matches: 2. There are 14 residues in the CDR3. Sequencing was performed on PBMCs. The chain employs TRBV6-5 and TRBJ2-2, with TRBD1 identical over 7 bases. The TCR was taken from a man younger than 35 in good health and CMV-seropositive. DNA of the CDR3: TGTGCCAGCAGTTACACGACAGGGACCGGGGAGCTGTTTTTT. This translates into CASSYTTGTGELFF.